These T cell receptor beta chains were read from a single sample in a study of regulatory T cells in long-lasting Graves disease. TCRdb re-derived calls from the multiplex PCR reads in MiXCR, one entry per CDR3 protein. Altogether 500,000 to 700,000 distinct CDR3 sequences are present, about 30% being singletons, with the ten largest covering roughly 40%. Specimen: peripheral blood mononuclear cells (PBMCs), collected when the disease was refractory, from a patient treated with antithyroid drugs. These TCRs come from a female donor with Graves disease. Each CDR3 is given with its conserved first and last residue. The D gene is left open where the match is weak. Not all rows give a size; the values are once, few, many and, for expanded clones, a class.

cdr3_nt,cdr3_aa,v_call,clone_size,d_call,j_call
TGTGCCAGCAGAGATGGGATGAACACTGAAGCTTTCTTT,CASRDGMNTEAFF,TRBV27,many,NA,TRBJ1-1
TGCAGTGCTAGCCCCGCGGATGGCTACACCTTC,CSASPADGYTF,TRBV20-1,few,NA,TRBJ1-2
TGTGCCAGCAGTGAAGCGCTCGGCCGAGAAGAGACCCAGTACTTC,CASSEALGREETQYF,TRBV6-1,NA,NA,TRBJ2-5
TGCAGTGCTGCCCGGGAGTCCCAGTACTTC,CSAARESQYF,TRBV20-1,NA,NA,TRBJ2-5
TGCAGTGCTAGCCCCTCCCGGGGGGACGGCAATCAGCCCCAGCATTTT,CSASPSRGDGNQPQHF,TRBV20-1,NA,NA,TRBJ1-5
TGTGCCAGCAGTTACTCGAGTGATTCACCCCTCCACTTT,CASSYSSDSPLHF,TRBV6-2/TRBV6-3,few,NA,TRBJ1-6
TGTGCCAGCAGCCCGTTTTCTCCGACAGACTTAAGCTCCTATAATTCACCCCTCCACTTT,CASSPFSPTDLSSYNSPLHF,TRBV27,NA,NA,TRBJ1-6
TGCAGTGCTAGATTGGCTGGGGGGATTCAAGAGACCCAGTACTTC,CSARLAGGIQETQYF,TRBV20-1,few,NA,TRBJ2-5
TGCAGTGCTAGCGCGAGGGACAGGAACTATGGCTACACCTTC,CSASARDRNYGYTF,TRBV20-1,many,TRBD1,TRBJ1-2
TGTGCCAGCAGACAGTCGTCGGGGGGCGGCTACACCTTC,CASRQSSGGGYTF,TRBV12-3/TRBV12-4,many,NA,TRBJ1-2
TGTGCCAGCAGCTGGGGGACGAATCGAGATAATTCACCCCTCCACTTT,CASSWGTNRDNSPLHF,TRBV7-9,few,NA,TRBJ1-6
TGTGCCAGTAGAGAGCTCGCGGGGGAGACCCAGTACTTC,CASRELAGETQYF,TRBV19,NA,NA,TRBJ2-5
TGCGCCAGCACCCCAGGCAACTCAGCCCGAGAAGCTTTCTTT,CASTPGNSAREAFF,TRBV5-1,NA,NA,TRBJ1-1
TGTGCCAGCAGTGAAACTAGCGGTTTCACAGATACGCAGTATTTT,CASSETSGFTDTQYF,TRBV2,few,TRBD2,TRBJ2-3
TGTGCCAGCAGTTTAACTCAGCGGGGAAGCTCCTATAATTCACCCCTCCACTTT,CASSLTQRGSSYNSPLHF,TRBV28,many,NA,TRBJ1-6
TGTGCCAGTGCTGTGACGGGACAGGGATCCTACGAGCAGTACTTC,CASAVTGQGSYEQYF,TRBV19,few,TRBD1,TRBJ2-7
TGTGCCAGCAGTCCCAGCGGGGCCACCCAGTACTTC,CASSPSGATQYF,TRBV6-4,NA,TRBD2,TRBJ2-5
TGTGCCAGCAGCTTAGCTCCGGGACAGAGCTATGGCTACACCTTC,CASSLAPGQSYGYTF,TRBV7-8,many,TRBD1,TRBJ1-2
TGCAGTGCTAGTCTCCAGGCCGACTATGGCTACACCTTC,CSASLQADYGYTF,TRBV20-1,few,NA,TRBJ1-2
TGCAGTGCTAGGTCTAAGAACGAGCAGTACTTC,CSARSKNEQYF,TRBV20-1,NA,NA,TRBJ2-7
TGTGCCACCAGCAGAGGCGGGGGAGTCGAGCAGTACTTC,CATSRGGGVEQYF,TRBV15,few,TRBD2,TRBJ2-7
TGTGCCAGCAGCCTGGCCAAACTAGCGACCCAAGAGACCCAGTACTTC,CASSLAKLATQETQYF,TRBV5-4,once,TRBD2,TRBJ2-5
TGTGCCAGCAGCCAAGGGGGGGACGGGAGCTCCTACGAGCAGTACTTC,CASSQGGDGSSYEQYF,TRBV9,NA,NA,TRBJ2-7
TGTGCCAGCAGCTTAGGCGGCAGCCACAATGAGCAGTTCTTC,CASSLGGSHNEQFF,TRBV11-3,NA,NA,TRBJ2-1
TGTGCCAGCACCCACTCTAGGCTAGCGGGAGGGCTTGAGCAGTACTTC,CASTHSRLAGGLEQYF,TRBV12-3/TRBV12-4,few,TRBD2,TRBJ2-7
TGCAGCGTTGAAGATCGGGGGGCTCGTAACACTGAAGCTTTCTTT,CSVEDRGARNTEAFF,TRBV29-1,NA,NA,TRBJ1-1
TGCAGCGTTGCTAGGGAACGCCGTGACGAGCAGTACTTC,CSVARERRDEQYF,TRBV29-1,once,NA,TRBJ2-7
TGTGCCAGCAGTCTGGAATCCACGGGGTACGAGCAGTACTTC,CASSLESTGYEQYF,TRBV12-3/TRBV12-4,few,NA,TRBJ2-7
TGTGCCAGCAAACGGGGACAACTCTCTGGGGCCAACGTCCTGACTTTC,CASKRGQLSGANVLTF,TRBV6-2/TRBV6-3,NA,NA,TRBJ2-6
TGTGCCAGCAGCGTAGGGACAAGAACTAACTATGGCTACACCTTC,CASSVGTRTNYGYTF,TRBV9,once,NA,TRBJ1-2
TGTGCCAGCAGCTTATCGACAGGGCAAGAGACCCAGTACTTC,CASSLSTGQETQYF,TRBV7-6,few,TRBD1,TRBJ2-5
TGTGCCAGCAGCCGAGTGGGACCGACCGGGACTGAAGCTTTCTTT,CASSRVGPTGTEAFF,TRBV7-2,few,NA,TRBJ1-1
TGCGCCAGCATTGTGCTCCCAGGGGCGAACACTGAAGCTTTCTTT,CASIVLPGANTEAFF,TRBV5-1,few,NA,TRBJ1-1
TGTGCCAGCCAAGAAGATCACTACGAGCAGTACTTC,CASQEDHYEQYF,TRBV6-1,NA,NA,TRBJ2-7
TGTGCCAGCAGTTTAGTCGGTGGTGGGGAGCTGTTTTTT,CASSLVGGGELFF,TRBV12-3/TRBV12-4,few,NA,TRBJ2-2
TGTGCCAGCAGCCACGGGCTAGCGGGAGGGTCGTACTTC,CASSHGLAGGSYF,TRBV3-1,few,TRBD2,TRBJ2-7
TGCGCCAGCAGGCGCCTCGGGGGCTCCTACGAGCAGTACTTC,CASRRLGGSYEQYF,TRBV4-1,once,NA,TRBJ2-7
TGTGCCAGCAGCTTGAATACGGGAGAGACCCAGTACTTC,CASSLNTGETQYF,TRBV5-4,NA,NA,TRBJ2-5
TGTGCCAGTAGCAACCCCGGGACGGGGGAAGAGACCCAGTACTTC,CASSNPGTGEETQYF,TRBV19,NA,NA,TRBJ2-5
TGTGCCAGCAGCCAATTGAGGTTTCGGGTCCAGAACACTGAAGCTTTCTTT,CASSQLRFRVQNTEAFF,TRBV4-2,NA,NA,TRBJ1-1
TGTGCCAGCAGTTTAGACAGAGGATTAAGGCCTGAAGCTTTCTTT,CASSLDRGLRPEAFF,TRBV5-5,few,NA,TRBJ1-1
TGTGCCAGCAGCTCCTATCGCCAGGAGCTGGGTGGCTACACCTTC,CASSSYRQELGGYTF,TRBV11-2,NA,NA,TRBJ1-2
TGTGCCAGCAGAGCCGACAGGGCCAATCAGCCCCAGCATTTT,CASRADRANQPQHF,TRBV6-1,NA,TRBD1,TRBJ1-5